This entry features one T cell receptor (beta chain) sequence. Its matching antigen is unknown. The sample belongs to a study of post-analysis software for immune sequencing data. Study-level information: Disease courses included relapsing-remitting, secondary progressive and progressive-relapsing multiple sclerosis. Study findings and constraints: Five or six TRBV segments were significantly more frequent in patients than in controls. TRBV5-6, TRBV5-1 and TRBV20-1 were among these segments.

Carried by the TCR beta cDNA libraries were unique molecular identifiers. When about 1 to 11 million T cells were used, they gave roughly 490,000 cDNA molecules. In TCRdb, the PCR reads were re-called with MiXCR into one record per CDR3 protein. The table shows about 430,000 distinct CDR3 sequences, with over 30% occurring only once. The germline V gene encodes CDR1 SQVTM and CDR2 ANQGSEA. Deletions cut 8 bases from V and 5 bases from J, with 21 bases between. CDR3 size: 14 residues. Sequences were obtained from blood. The clonotype originates from a girl aged 2-15 years with multiple sclerosis. V gene TRBV29-1 combines with J gene TRBJ1-1, with D uncertain. CDR3 protein: CSTTSEDVGTEAFF. CDR3 nucleotide sequence: TGCAGCACCACCTCCGAGGACGTCGGGACTGAAGCTTTCTTT.